This is a list of T cell receptor beta chains from one sample in a study of T-cell memory formation after mild COVID-19. From the 5' RACE reads, TCRdb called clonotypes with MiXCR, one entry per CDR3 protein. The sample yields under 250,000 distinct CDR3 sequences, around 30% seen once. The sample taken for sequencing was PBMCs or a T cell subset sorted from them (not recorded which). The receptor set was obtained from an adult woman who had mild COVID-19 (a few samples of this study predate the infection). Cell type and time point are not known. The CDR3 runs from the conserved cysteine through the conserved F or W. D genes are given only for firm matches. For some rows the clone size is stated as once, few or many, or as a class when expanded; others skip it.

v_gene	j_gene	abundance	d_gene	CDR3aa	CDR3nt
TRBV18	TRBJ2-5	few	NA	CASSGSTGGETQYF	TGTGCCAGCTCAGGCTCAACCGGCGGGGAGACCCAGTACTTC
TRBV6-5	TRBJ2-6	NA	NA	CASSYYGSGANVLTF	TGTGCCAGCAGTTACTACGGCTCTGGGGCCAACGTCCTGACTTTC
TRBV4-1	TRBJ2-1	NA	TRBD1	CATGTEYSNEQFF	TGCGCCACCGGGACAGAATATAGCAATGAGCAGTTCTTC
TRBV11-3	TRBJ2-1	few	NA	CASSHRWNNEQFF	TGTGCCAGCAGCCATCGGTGGAACAATGAGCAGTTCTTC
TRBV10-3	TRBJ2-7	NA	NA	CAISESNPYEQYF	TGTGCCATCAGTGAGTCGAACCCCTACGAGCAGTACTTC
TRBV7-3	TRBJ1-2	NA	TRBD1	CASSPGDRGRDGYTF	TGTGCCAGCAGCCCCGGCGACAGGGGGCGTGATGGCTACACCTTC
TRBV6-5	TRBJ2-3	few	NA	CASSYSSPPSASTDTQYF	TGTGCCAGCAGTTACTCTTCTCCCCCTAGCGCAAGCACAGATACGCAGTATTTT
TRBV6-5	TRBJ1-5	few	TRBD1	CAMTGKDQPQHF	TGTGCCATGACAGGGAAGGATCAGCCCCAGCATTTT
TRBV20-1	TRBJ2-3	NA	NA	CSARRAVGTDTQYF	TGCAGTGCTAGACGGGCGGTAGGCACAGATACGCAGTATTTT
TRBV6-1	TRBJ2-5	NA	NA	CASKETNPASTYQETQYF	TGTGCCAGCAAAGAGACCAACCCGGCCTCAACTTACCAAGAGACCCAGTACTTC
TRBV12-3/TRBV12-4	TRBJ2-2	NA	NA	CASRGGHSNTGELFF	TGTGCCAGCAGAGGGGGACATTCGAACACCGGGGAGCTGTTTTTT
TRBV7-2	TRBJ2-3	few	TRBD1	CASSLNPGQGWADTQYF	TGTGCCAGCAGCTTGAATCCGGGACAGGGGTGGGCAGATACGCAGTATTTT
TRBV27	TRBJ2-7	few	TRBD2	CASSGLAGGLHEQYF	TGTGCCAGCAGCGGACTAGCGGGAGGCCTCCACGAGCAGTACTTC
TRBV6-2/TRBV6-3	TRBJ2-3	NA	NA	CASSYLGVGAIEDTQYF	TGTGCCAGCAGTTACCTTGGTGTGGGGGCAATTGAGGATACGCAGTATTTT
TRBV5-1	TRBJ1-2	NA	NA	CASSQTITGDGYTF	TGCGCCAGCAGCCAAACAATTACCGGGGACGGCTACACCTTC
TRBV7-2	TRBJ2-5	few	NA	CASSLAGPPRVQETQYF	TGTGCCAGCAGCTTGGCGGGCCCCCCTCGGGTCCAAGAGACCCAGTACTTC
TRBV12-3/TRBV12-4	TRBJ2-3	few	TRBD2	CASSLLGHGGASTDTQYF	TGTGCCAGCAGTTTATTGGGGCACGGGGGGGCTAGCACAGATACGCAGTATTTT
TRBV7-9	TRBJ2-7	NA	TRBD2	CASSGRDRYEQYF	TGTGCCAGCAGCGGGAGGGATAGGTACGAGCAGTACTTC
TRBV6-5	TRBJ2-6	NA	NA	CASRPGVSGANVLTF	TGTGCCAGCAGACCCGGGGTCTCTGGGGCCAACGTCCTGACTTTC
TRBV12-3/TRBV12-4	TRBJ2-7	few	NA	CASSLKGNYEQYF	TGTGCCAGCAGTTTAAAGGGTAACTACGAGCAGTACTTC
TRBV2	TRBJ1-4	NA	TRBD1	CASRRTGASEKLFF	TGTGCCAGCAGACGGACAGGGGCGTCTGAAAAACTGTTTTTT
TRBV12-3/TRBV12-4	TRBJ1-1	NA	NA	CASSKAVTEAFF	TGTGCCAGCAGTAAGGCCGTCACTGAAGCTTTCTTT
TRBV24-1	TRBJ2-3	NA	TRBD2	CATSDSVRTSGPYTQYF	TGTGCCACCAGTGATTCTGTCAGGACTAGCGGACCATATACGCAGTATTTT
TRBV15	TRBJ2-3	NA	NA	CATSREGNYNTDTQYF	TGTGCCACCAGCAGAGAAGGGAACTATAACACAGATACGCAGTATTTT
TRBV5-6	TRBJ2-3	NA	NA	CASSLVVTDTQYF	TGTGCCAGCAGCTTGGTAGTTACAGATACGCAGTATTTT
TRBV5-1	TRBJ2-7	NA	TRBD1	CASSAGQGVRNEQYF	TGCGCCAGCAGCGCGGGACAGGGGGTGAGGAACGAGCAGTACTTC